A selection of T cell receptor beta chains follows, all from one sample in a study of T-cell memory formation after mild COVID-19. TCRdb redid the calling of the 5' RACE reads with MiXCR, one entry per CDR3 protein. The table lists 170,000 or so distinct CDR3 sequences, around a fifth of them singletons, with roughly 23% in the top ten. Sequencing used PBMCs or a T cell subset sorted from them (not recorded which). Every receptor here comes from an adult woman who had mild COVID-19 (a few samples of this study predate the infection). Cell type and time point are not known. Each CDR3 is given with its conserved first and last residue. A D gene is named only where the DNA matches it firmly. Size is stated for part of the rows, as once, few or many counts, or as a class when the clone is expanded.

TRBV7-6	TRBJ2-2	few	TRBD2	TGTGCCAGCAGCTTACTTGCGGGGGGCACCGGGGAGCTGTTTTTT	CASSLLAGGTGELFF
TRBV5-6	TRBJ2-4	-	TRBD1	TGTGCCAGCAGCTTGATTGCAGGGGGCTCGGGGTCGGAGTACTTC	CASSLIAGGSGSEYF
TRBV4-1	TRBJ1-2	few	-	TGCGCCAGCAGCCAAGATCAGGGTGTGGGACCCCGAATTCGGGTCTATGGCTACACCTTC	CASSQDQGVGPRIRVYGYTF
TRBV5-1	TRBJ2-7	-	TRBD2	TGCGCCAGCAGCTTGGACGGGGGGGCGTCCTACGAGCAGTACTTC	CASSLDGGASYEQYF
TRBV4-3	TRBJ1-5	few	TRBD1	TGCGCCAGCAGCCAAGACACGGACAGGGAGGTCAATCAGCCCCAGCATTTT	CASSQDTDREVNQPQHF
TRBV5-6	TRBJ2-5	-	-	TGTGCCAGCAGCTTCAGCCCAATAGAGACCCAGTACTTC	CASSFSPIETQYF
TRBV24-1	TRBJ2-3	once	TRBD1	TGTGCCACCAGTGCCACCAGGACAGGGTACAGCACAGATACGCAGTATTTT	CATSATRTGYSTDTQYF
TRBV29-1	TRBJ1-2	-	TRBD1	TGCAGCGTCGCGGGACAGGGAAACTATGGCTACACCTTC	CSVAGQGNYGYTF
TRBV7-9	TRBJ2-1	-	-	TGTGCCAGCAGCTTCCGGGACACTGCCTACAATGAGCAGTTCTTC	CASSFRDTAYNEQFF
TRBV12-3/TRBV12-4	TRBJ2-5	many	TRBD1	TGTGCCAGCGGGACAGGGTTCAGGGAGACCCAGTACTTC	CASGTGFRETQYF
TRBV4-3	TRBJ1-2	few	-	TGCGCCAGCAGCCAAGATCGTGGAGGGTATGGCTACACCTTC	CASSQDRGGYGYTF
TRBV12-3/TRBV12-4	TRBJ1-2	-	-	TGTGCCAGCAGACAATCAGGGGCCGGGGATGGCTACACCTTC	CASRQSGAGDGYTF
TRBV7-6	TRBJ2-1	many	TRBD2	TGTGCCAGCAGCCCCCTTTCGGGGGGTGAGCAGTTCTTC	CASSPLSGGEQFF
TRBV12-3/TRBV12-4	TRBJ1-1	few	-	TGTGCCAGCAGTGGGGCAGGGGAGTACACTGAAGCTTTCTTT	CASSGAGEYTEAFF
TRBV11-2	TRBJ1-1	-	-	TGTGCCAGCAGTCCCCTAGGGGGAGGAACTGAAGCTTTCTTT	CASSPLGGGTEAFF
TRBV24-1	TRBJ2-2	few	-	TGTGCCACCAGTGATTCAGGGACGTGGGAGCTGTTTTTT	CATSDSGTWELFF
TRBV7-9	TRBJ2-7	few	-	TGTGCCAGCAGCTTGACCGGGCCAGAGCAGTACTTC	CASSLTGPEQYF
TRBV5-4	TRBJ2-1	-	-	TGTGCCAGCAGCCCCGGGACCCCCGGCGACAATGAGCAGTTTTTC	CASSPGTPGDNEQFF
TRBV7-2	TRBJ2-5	-	TRBD1	TGTGCCAGCAGCTGGGGGACAGGGGAAGAGACCCAGTACTTC	CASSWGTGEETQYF
TRBV12-3/TRBV12-4	TRBJ1-2	-	TRBD1	TGTGCCAGCAGTGACAGGGAAGGTGTTGGTGGCTACACCTTC	CASSDREGVGGYTF
TRBV5-6	TRBJ1-1	once	TRBD1	TGTGCCAGCAGCGACGGGACAGGGGTAGACACTGAAGCTTTCTTT	CASSDGTGVDTEAFF
TRBV7-6	TRBJ2-3	-	TRBD2	TGTGCCAGCAGCTTAGCGGGAGGGCCCGGGTACACAGATACGCAGTATTTT	CASSLAGGPGYTDTQYF
TRBV2	TRBJ1-2	-	-	TGTGCCAGCAGCCTTTCAGGGGCAAACTATGGCTACACCTTC	CASSLSGANYGYTF
TRBV5-1	TRBJ2-1	many	-	TGCGCCAGCAGCTTGGAGCAGGTTAGCTCCTACAATGAGCAGTTCTTC	CASSLEQVSSYNEQFF
TRBV7-8	TRBJ1-5	-	TRBD1	TGTGCCAGCAGTATGGGGACAGGTCTTAATCAGCCCCAGCATTTT	CASSMGTGLNQPQHF
TRBV6-4	TRBJ2-1	many	TRBD2	TGTGCCAGCAGTGCTACCCCCACGACTAGCCTCGGGGACAATGAGCAGTTCTTC	CASSATPTTSLGDNEQFF
TRBV4-1	TRBJ2-3	-	-	TGCGCCAGCAGCTCGCGGGACGGTAATACGCAGTATTTT	CASSSRDGNTQYF
TRBV9	TRBJ2-1	many	TRBD1	TGTGCCAGCAGCCTACGACAGGGGGCACCCAATGAGCAGTTCTTC	CASSLRQGAPNEQFF
TRBV4-2	TRBJ2-3	-	-	TGTGCCAGCAGCCAAGATTTCAGGGTCGGCACAGATACGCAGTATTTT	CASSQDFRVGTDTQYF
TRBV6-5	TRBJ2-7	-	-	TGTGCCAGCAGTTACGAGGCGTATTCCTACGAGCAGTACTTC	CASSYEAYSYEQYF
TRBV27	TRBJ2-1	few	-	TGTGCCAGCACACCTCGGTTTGGGGGGTACTACAATGAGCAGTTCTTC	CASTPRFGGYYNEQFF
TRBV4-3	TRBJ2-6	-	-	TGCGCCAGCAGCCAAGATTGGCGCTCTGGGGCCAACGTCCTGACTTTC	CASSQDWRSGANVLTF
TRBV20-1	TRBJ1-1	-	-	TGCAGTGCTAGAGGATTGGCAGCTTTGAACACTGAAGCTTTCTTT	CSARGLAALNTEAFF
TRBV7-9	TRBJ2-3	few	-	TGTGCCAGCTTCACCAGTAGCACAGATACGCAGTATTTT	CASFTSSTDTQYF
TRBV19	TRBJ1-5	-	-	TGTGCCAGTAGTACGTTCGGGACACCTAGCAATCAGCCCCAGCATTTT	CASSTFGTPSNQPQHF
TRBV15	TRBJ2-1	few	TRBD2	TGTGCCACCAGCAGTGCCGGGGGGGGATACAATGAGCAGTTCTTC	CATSSAGGGYNEQFF
TRBV12-3/TRBV12-4	TRBJ1-2	-	TRBD1	TGTGCCAGCAGTTTACTGGGACAGGGACCCAACTATGGCTACACCTTC	CASSLLGQGPNYGYTF
TRBV5-1	TRBJ2-3	-	-	TGCGCCAGCAGCCAGGGCAAGGGCCCAGATACGCAGTATTTT	CASSQGKGPDTQYF
TRBV7-6	TRBJ1-5	few	-	TGTGCCAGCAGCTCAACCAGGACCCAGCCCCAGCATTTT	CASSSTRTQPQHF
TRBV19	TRBJ1-5	few	-	TGTGCCAGTAGTATTCTGGGGTTCGATCAGCCCCAGCATTTT	CASSILGFDQPQHF
TRBV5-5	TRBJ1-3	-	TRBD1	TGTGCCACAGCGCCAGGGGACAGCTCTGGAAACACCATATATTTT	CATAPGDSSGNTIYF
TRBV11-3	TRBJ2-3	-	TRBD2	TGTGCCAGCAGCGAATTGGGACTAGCGGGAGGTGGCACAGATACGCAGTATTTT	CASSELGLAGGGTDTQYF
TRBV5-1	TRBJ2-1	-	TRBD2	TGCGCCACCCGGGAGGGGGGGGCCAATGAGCAGTTCTTC	CATREGGANEQFF
TRBV27	TRBJ1-2	-	TRBD1	TGTGCCAGCAGTGATGGACAGGGTGTTACCTATGGCTACACCTTC	CASSDGQGVTYGYTF
TRBV7-9	TRBJ2-7	few	TRBD2	TGTGCCAGCAGCACCGGGTTCCTAGCGGGAGAAGAGCAGTACTTC	CASSTGFLAGEEQYF
TRBV6-5	TRBJ2-7	few	-	TGTGCCAGCAGTTACTCGCCTGGGATCTACGAGCAGTACTTC	CASSYSPGIYEQYF
TRBV2	TRBJ2-7	-	TRBD2	TGTGCCAGCGTCAGAAGTCCCAGCGGGGTTCACTACGAGCAGTACTTC	CASVRSPSGVHYEQYF
TRBV9	TRBJ2-1	many	TRBD2	TGTGCCAGCAGCGTCACTAGCGGGTGGGTCAATGAGCAGTTCTTC	CASSVTSGWVNEQFF
TRBV7-3	TRBJ2-2	-	TRBD2	TGTGCCAGCAGCTTCGGGGGGACCTTCACCGGGGAGCTGTTTTTT	CASSFGGTFTGELFF
TRBV19	TRBJ2-1	few	TRBD2	TGTGCCAGTAGTCGGAGCGGGAGGAACAATGAGCAGTTCTTC	CASSRSGRNNEQFF
TRBV6-6	TRBJ2-5	-	-	TGTGCCAGCAGTTACTCACCAGAGACCCAGTACTTC	CASSYSPETQYF
TRBV27	TRBJ2-7	few	-	TGTGCCAGTCCGTTCGAGCAGTACTTC	CASPFEQYF
TRBV30	TRBJ2-1	-	-	TGTGCCTGGAGTGTACTGTTAGCCGGGCAGTTCTTC	CAWSVLLAGQFF
TRBV7-3	TRBJ2-1	few	-	TGTGCCAGCAGGGGTGGTTCAGACAATGAGCAGTTCTTC	CASRGGSDNEQFF
TRBV12-3/TRBV12-4	TRBJ2-7	many	TRBD1	TGTGCCAGCAGTTCACGAGACAGGGGCCCCTACGAGCAGTACTTC	CASSSRDRGPYEQYF
TRBV27	TRBJ1-1	-	TRBD1	TGTGCCAGCAGTATCCGGACAGGGGGGAACACTGAAGCTTTCTTT	CASSIRTGGNTEAFF
TRBV4-1	TRBJ2-1	few	TRBD2	TGCGCCAGCAGCCAAGTAGGACTAGCGGCTTACAATGAGCAGTTCTTC	CASSQVGLAAYNEQFF
TRBV13	TRBJ1-2	-	TRBD1	TGTTCCAGCAGCTTCCTTAACAGGGGAGACTATGGCTACACCTTC	CSSSFLNRGDYGYTF
TRBV7-3	TRBJ1-2	-	-	TGTGCCAGCACCCACCCTAACTATGGCTACACCTTC	CASTHPNYGYTF